The 25 T cell receptor beta chains given below trace back to one sample, sequenced in a study of cytomegalovirus exposure and HLA in healthy donors. The PCR employed 60 Vbeta primers together with 13 Jbeta primers. Sequencing was performed with immunoSEQ multiplex PCR; in TCRdb, only in-frame clones are kept and a portion is missing. The table lists some 190,000 clones, 70% to 90% of them singletons. Source material: PBMCs. The receptors come from a young woman in good health and CMV-seronegative.

The CDR3: CALEVSDRASYEQYF. The CDR3 DNA is TGTGCCTTGGAGGTCTCGGACAGAGCCTCCTACGAGCAGTACTTC. The V call is TRBV30, the J call TRBJ2-7, with TRBD1 as a possible D gene (6 bases). The V gene lost 7 bases and the J gene lost 0 bases, with 19 bases spanning the gap. The CDR3 extends over 15 amino acids. Germline V CDR1 and CDR2: GTSNPN, SVGIG (reference sequence).

The chain carries TRBV6-4 and TRBJ1-5; D unresolved. This CDR3 region has 15 residues. Germline loops: CDR1 MRHNA, CDR2 SNTAGT. Trimming left V 6 bases short and J 1 base short, with 13 bases between. The CDR3 reads CASSATIGSNQPQHF. Written as DNA, the CDR3 is TGTGCCAGCAGCGCGACAATTGGAAGCAATCAGCCCCAGCATTTT.

CDR3 sequence (DNA): TGTGCCAGCCTACTAAACGGGGACACCATATATTTT. This translates into CASLLNGDTIYF. This chain joins TRBV2 and TRBJ1-3; D is uncertain. The CDR3 sequence is 12 residues long. Trimming pared 8 bases from V and 8 bases from J, leaving 13 bases between. Germline V gene sequence: CDR1 SNHLY, CDR2 FYNNEI.

This clone was seen a handful of times. This chain joins TRBV6-5 and TRBJ2-1, with 7 bases fitting TRBD1. With V trimmed by 8 bases and J by 9 bases, 13 bases remained unmatched. Germline assignment: CDR1 MNHEY and CDR2 SVGAGI. This CDR3 has 14 residues. This chain's CDR3 is CASCPGTANPEQFF. The CDR3 nucleotides read TGTGCCAGCTGCCCCGGGACAGCAAATCCTGAGCAGTTCTTC.

This chain joins TRBV30 and TRBJ1-6, with 9 bases identical to TRBD1. The CDR3 sequence is 15 residues long. CDR1 is GTSNPN and CDR2 is SVGIG in the germline V gene (reference sequence). V trimming: 5 bases; J trimming: 9 bases; junction bases outside the gene matches: 11. DNA of the CDR3: TGTGCCTGGGTATTGGCCGGGACAGGGAGTTCACCCCTCCACTTT. It yields the protein CAWVLAGTGSSPLHF.

Comment on this clone: Other DNA sequences within the sample encode an identical CDR3. The chain combines TRBV7-2 with TRBJ2-1, with 8 positions matching TRBD2. V gave up 5 bases and J gave up 1 base; unmatched junction bases: 4. The CDR3 covers 15 residues. The V gene's germline CDR1 is SGHTA and CDR2 FQGNSA. The CDR3 here is CASSPSSGSYNEQFF. The CDR3 nucleotides read TGTGCCAGCAGCCCCTCTAGCGGGTCCTACAATGAGCAGTTCTTC.

The CDR3 bases are TGTGCCAGTAGTACAGGGGCAAGGAGCAATCAGCCCCAGCATTTT. Translated, it gives CASSTGARSNQPQHF. J is TRBJ1-5 and V is TRBV19, with D perhaps matching TRBD1 (6 bases). This CDR3 comprises 15 residues. The V gene's germline CDR1 is LNHDA and CDR2 SQIVND (reference sequence). Trimming took off 4 bases at V and 1 base at J, with 11 bases between the two ends.

The rearrangement links TRBV6-1 to TRBJ2-7, with a tentative D call TRBD2 (7 bases). The V gene's germline CDR1 is MNHNS and CDR2 SASEGT. V gave up 2 bases and J gave up 1 base, with 12 bases separating them. The CDR3 sequence is 15 residues long. The CDR3 bases are TGTGCCAGCAGTGAACGGGGGAGGGGGTCCTACGAGCAGTACTTC. Protein product: CASSERGRGSYEQYF.

The V and J genes are TRBV7-2 and TRBJ2-1; 8 bases line up with TRBD2. Germline V CDR1 and CDR2: SGHTA, FQGNSA. V lost 0 bases and J lost 15; bases outside the gene matches: 7. CDR3 length: 13 amino acids. The CDR3 DNA is TGTGCCAGCAGCTTAGCGGGCGGGGGGATGACGTTCTTC. Translation: CASSLAGGGMTFF.

The rearrangement uses TRBV29-1 and TRBJ2-5; no clear D. Germline V gene sequence: CDR1 SQVTM, CDR2 ANQGSEA. Trimming removed 5 bases from V and 5 bases from J, with 9 bases in between. The CDR3 loop spans 11 amino acids. CDR3 residues: CSVLGVETQYF. For the CDR3, the DNA is TGCAGCGTTCTCGGTGTGGAGACCCAGTACTTC.

This clone was recorded once. The chain employs TRBV6-1 and TRBJ2-3; D possibly corresponds to TRBD1 (5 bases). The CDR3 covers 14 residues. Trimming stripped 1 base from V and 4 bases from J, with 9 bases between. The germline CDR1 and CDR2 sequences are MNHNS and SASEGT. CDR3 residues: CASSEGPGSDTQYF. In DNA, the CDR3 is TGTGCCAGCAGTGAAGGTCCAGGGTCAGATACGCAGTATTTT.

The chain uses TRBV13 and TRBJ2-1, with 7 bases identical to TRBD1. V was pared by 5 bases and J by 0 bases, with 19 bases of the junction left unmatched. Germline loops: CDR1 PRHDT, CDR2 FYEKMQ (reference sequence). The CDR3 has 20 residues. CDR3 residues: CASSQVGTVLSQSSYNEQFF. CDR3 DNA sequence: TGTGCCAGCAGCCAGGTCGGGACAGTCCTTTCCCAGAGCTCCTACAATGAGCAGTTCTTC.

V gene TRBV7-8 combines with J gene TRBJ1-5, with D uncertain. The CDR3 is 15 residues long. Germline loops: CDR1 SGHVS, CDR2 FQNEAQ. V was trimmed by 5 bases and J by 4 bases, leaving 15 bases between them. The CDR3 nucleotides read TGTGCCAGCAGCCTAGAGGGAGGTTGGAATCAGCCCCAGCATTTT. It is translated as CASSLEGGWNQPQHF. Variable domain in full (rest from reference TRBV7-8 and TRBJ1-5): GAGVSQSPRYKVAKRGQDVALRCDPISGHVSLFWYQQALGQGPEFLTYFQNEAQLDKSGLPSDRFFAERPEGSVSTLKIQRTQQEDSAVYLCASSLEGGWNQPQHFGDGTRLSIL.

This chain joins TRBV6-1 and TRBJ1-5, with D hard to call. The ends were cut back, 7 bases at V and 9 bases at J, with 16 bases in the middle. Germline assignment: CDR1 MNHNS and CDR2 SASEGT. The CDR3 spans 13 residues. The CDR3 region is CASISAGGRPQHF. The CDR3 nucleotides read TGTGCCAGCATCTCGGCTGGAGGACGGCCCCAGCATTTT.

The CDR3 protein is CASSPRDSSVNSPLHF. The CDR3 nucleotides read TGTGCCAGCAGCCCGCGGGACAGTTCCGTAAATTCACCCCTCCACTTT. The chain joins TRBV9 to TRBJ1-6, with 7 positions matching TRBD1. J lost 7 bases, V lost 4 bases, and 11 bases had no gene match. The CDR3 covers 16 residues. Germline assignment: CDR1 SGDLS and CDR2 YYNGEE. Based on the CDR3 plus reference TRBV9 and TRBJ1-6, the full variable domain is DSGVTQTPKHLITATGQRVTLRCSPRSGDLSVYWYQQSLDQGLQFLIQYYNGEERAKGNILERFSAQQFPDLHSELNLSSLELGDSALYFCASSPRDSSVNSPLHFGNGTRLTVT.

This clone was observed once. The chain uses TRBV7-9 and TRBJ2-7, with D possibly TRBD1 on 6 matching bases. The CDR3 runs to 14 residues. Germline lookup yields CDR1 SEHNR and CDR2 FQNEAQ (reference sequence). The V end lost 4 bases, the J end lost 6 bases, and 16 bases lay between the germline ends. The CDR3 spells CASSYPPSGAEQYF. The CDR3 bases are TGTGCCAGCAGCTACCCCCCGTCAGGGGCCGAGCAGTACTTC.

The chain has TRBV6-1 and TRBJ2-7; D is possibly TRBD1 (5 bases). The V and J ends lost 3 bases and 4 bases respectively, with 10 bases between them. The germline gives CDR1 MNHNS, CDR2 SASEGT. The CDR3 loop spans 13 amino acids. In DNA, the CDR3 is TGTGCCAGCAGTGACAGGGTGGCTTACGAGCAGTACTTC. This sequence encodes CASSDRVAYEQYF.

This chain connects TRBV10-3 to TRBJ2-3; TRBD2 agrees at 10 bases. The CDR3 has 16 residues. V was clipped by 6 bases and J by 0 bases; unmatched bases: 6. Germline loops: CDR1 ENHRY, CDR2 SYGVKD. As DNA, the CDR3 is TGTGCCATCAGGGTCAGCGGGGGGGCGAGCACAGATACGCAGTATTTT. It codes for CAIRVSGGASTDTQYF.

The CDR3: CASSRLAYQETQYF. The DNA of the CDR3 is TGTGCCAGCAGCCGCCTGGCTTACCAAGAGACCCAGTACTTC. The chain combines TRBV14 with TRBJ2-5; D ambiguous. The CDR3 is made up of 14 amino acids. Trimming took off 4 bases at V and 0 bases at J, with 9 bases between the two ends. CDR1 is SGHDN and CDR2 is FVKESK in the germline V gene.

The rearrangement links TRBV5-1 to TRBJ2-5, with a tentative D call TRBD1 (6 bases). Germline V gene data show CDR1 as SGHRS and CDR2 as YFSETQ. V shed 3 bases and J shed 2 bases, with 11 bases lying between them. There are 14 residues in the CDR3. CDR3 loop: CASSWQGTQETQYF. Here the CDR3 DNA reads TGCGCCAGCAGCTGGCAGGGGACACAAGAGACCCAGTACTTC.

This clone showed up just a few times. Without the conserved terminal phenylalanine or tryptophan, this CDR3 likely stems from a read error. The limits of the CDR3 on the DNA are not certain, so only TCRdb's listed CDR3 is given. The V call is TRBV7-9, the J call TRBJ1-1. The CDR3 is made up of 8 amino acids, end residues included. CDR1 and CDR2 (germline): SEHNR, FQNEAQ (reference sequence). This chain's CDR3 is CASTSTSL.

This chain links TRBV9 with TRBJ2-7; 7 bases are a match to TRBD1. Per germline, CDR1 SGDLS and CDR2 YYNGEE. The CDR3 covers 12 residues. V shed 4 bases, J shed 6 bases, and the junction held 4 bases outside the gene matches. The CDR3 region is CASSPTGVEQYF. As DNA, the CDR3 is TGTGCCAGCAGCCCCACAGGGGTCGAGCAGTACTTC.

This chain uses TRBV5-1 with TRBJ2-1; 7 nucleotides line up with TRBD2. Losses at the gene ends were 1 base for V and 2 bases for J; bases not matched to a gene: 12. This CDR3 is 18 amino acids long. Germline CDR1 is SGHRS and CDR2 is YFSETQ. Written as DNA, the CDR3 is TGCGCCAGCAGCTTGTTTCCAGCGGGGCCTTCCGCCTACAATGAGCAGTTCTTC. Residues: CASSLFPAGPSAYNEQFF.

J is TRBJ1-2 and V is TRBV28; TRBD1 agrees at 7 bases. Trimming at V came to 4 bases and at J to 11 bases, leaving 4 bases not matched to a gene. Germline V gene lookup returns CDR1 MDHEN and CDR2 SYDVKM. CDR3 length equals 11 residues. The CDR3 spells CASSSYRGYTF. The CDR3 DNA reads as TGTGCCAGCAGTTCCTACAGGGGATACACCTTC.

The V and J genes are TRBV2 and TRBJ1-4; D possibly corresponds to TRBD1 (6 bases). The CDR3 totals 13 residues. Germline loops: CDR1 SNHLY, CDR2 FYNNEI. The ends were cut back, 8 bases at V and 8 bases at J, with 15 bases in the middle. This chain's CDR3 is CASYRDTGEKLFF. DNA of the CDR3: TGTGCCAGCTACCGGGACACCGGAGAAAAACTGTTTTTT. Variable domain in full (rest from reference TRBV2 and TRBJ1-4): EPEVTQTPSHQVTQMGQEVILRCVPISNHLYFYWYRQILGQKVEFLVSFYNNEISEKSEIFDDQFSVERPDGSNFTLKIRSTKLEDSAMYFCASYRDTGEKLFFGSGTQLSVL.